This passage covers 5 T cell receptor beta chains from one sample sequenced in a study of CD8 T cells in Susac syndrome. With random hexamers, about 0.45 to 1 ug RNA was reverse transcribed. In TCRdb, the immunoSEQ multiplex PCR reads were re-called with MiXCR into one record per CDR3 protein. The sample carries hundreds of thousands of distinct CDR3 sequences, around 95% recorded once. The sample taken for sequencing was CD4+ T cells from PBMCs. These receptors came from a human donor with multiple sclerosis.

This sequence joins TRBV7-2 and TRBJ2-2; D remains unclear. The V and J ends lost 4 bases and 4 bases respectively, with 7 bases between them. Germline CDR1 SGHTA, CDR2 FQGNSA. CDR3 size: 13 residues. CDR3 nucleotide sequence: TGTGCCAGCAGCTACGACCGCACCGGGGAGCTGTTTTTT. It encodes CASSYDRTGELFF.

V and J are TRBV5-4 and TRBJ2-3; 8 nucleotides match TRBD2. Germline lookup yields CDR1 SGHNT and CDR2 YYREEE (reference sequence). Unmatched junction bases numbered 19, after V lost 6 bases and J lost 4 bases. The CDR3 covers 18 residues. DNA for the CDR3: TGTGCCAGCACTCGCCAGGGAAGACGGGGGGGCCGCCCAGATACGCAGTATTTT. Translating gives CASTRQGRRGGRPDTQYF.

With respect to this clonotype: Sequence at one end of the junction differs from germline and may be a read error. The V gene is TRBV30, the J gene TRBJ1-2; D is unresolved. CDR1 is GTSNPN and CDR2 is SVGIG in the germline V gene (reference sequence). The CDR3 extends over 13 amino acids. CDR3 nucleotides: TGTGCCTGGAGTGCCCAGGTCCAGTCGGAGTCGGTCTTC. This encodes CAWSAQVQSESVF.

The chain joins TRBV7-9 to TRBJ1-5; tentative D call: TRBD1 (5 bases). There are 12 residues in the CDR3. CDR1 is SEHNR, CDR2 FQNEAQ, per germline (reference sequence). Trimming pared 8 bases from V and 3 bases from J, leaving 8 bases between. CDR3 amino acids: CASGRDNQPQHF. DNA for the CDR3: TGTGCCAGCGGCAGGGACAATCAGCCCCAGCATTTT.

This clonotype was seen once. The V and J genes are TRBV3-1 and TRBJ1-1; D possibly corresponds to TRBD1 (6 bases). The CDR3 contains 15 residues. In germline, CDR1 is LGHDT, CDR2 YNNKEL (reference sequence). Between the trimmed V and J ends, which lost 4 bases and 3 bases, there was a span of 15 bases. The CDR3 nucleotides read TGTGCCAGCAGCCGAGGGGGGCGCCGGGACACTGAAGCTTTCTTT. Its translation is CASSRGGRRDTEAFF.